This TCR beta chain is from a study of T cells in Graves' hyperthyroidism and ophthalmopathy. PBMCs were collected from an approximately 9.3 ml volume of fresh peripheral blood. CDR3 length equals 12 residues. V shed 8 bases and J shed 5 bases, with 13 bases lying between them. Germline V gives CDR1 ENHRY, CDR2 SYGVKD. Using RNA transcripts as the source, TCR beta CDR3 regions were amplified. First-round RT-PCR of the TCR CDR3 relied on the HTBI primer set. One entry per CDR3 protein, called by TCRdb with MiXCR from the multiplex PCR reads. The top ten hold roughly 7.7% of the sample, which has fewer than 550,000 distinct CDR3 sequences, about a sixth seen once.

J is TRBJ2-7 and V is TRBV10-3, with D tentatively TRBD1 (5 bases). The sample taken for sequencing was blood. The sequence was collected from a woman younger than 30 with Graves' hyperthyroidism. The DNA of the CDR3 is TGTGCCATCCAGACAGAGATCCACGAGCAGTACTTC. Its protein product is CAIQTEIHEQYF.